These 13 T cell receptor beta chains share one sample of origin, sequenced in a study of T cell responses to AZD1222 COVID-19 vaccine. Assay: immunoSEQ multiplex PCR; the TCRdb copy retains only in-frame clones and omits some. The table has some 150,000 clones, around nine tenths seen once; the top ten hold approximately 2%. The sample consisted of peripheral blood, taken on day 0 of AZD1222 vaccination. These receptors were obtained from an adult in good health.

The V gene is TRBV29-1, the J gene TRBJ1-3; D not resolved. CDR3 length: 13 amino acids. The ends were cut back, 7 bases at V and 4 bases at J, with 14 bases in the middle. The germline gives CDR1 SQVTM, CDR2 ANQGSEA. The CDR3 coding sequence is TGCAGCGCCGTGGGGAAATGGGGAAACACCATATATTTT. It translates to CSAVGKWGNTIYF.

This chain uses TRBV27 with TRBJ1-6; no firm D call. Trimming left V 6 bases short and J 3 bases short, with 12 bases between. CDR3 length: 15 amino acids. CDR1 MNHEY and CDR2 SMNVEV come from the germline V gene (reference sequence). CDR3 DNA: TGTGCCAGCAGCCGTCCGCCGGGCTATAATTCACCCCTCCACTTT. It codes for CASSRPPGYNSPLHF.

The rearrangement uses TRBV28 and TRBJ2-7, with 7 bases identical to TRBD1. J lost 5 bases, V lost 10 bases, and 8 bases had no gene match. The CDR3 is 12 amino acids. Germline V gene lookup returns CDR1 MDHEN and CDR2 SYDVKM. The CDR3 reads CATRTGFHEQYF. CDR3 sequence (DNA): TGTGCCACCAGGACAGGCTTCCACGAGCAGTACTTC. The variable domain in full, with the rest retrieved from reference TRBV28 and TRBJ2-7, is DVKVTQSSRYLVKRTGEKVFLECVQDMDHENMFWYRQDPGLGLRLIYFSYDVKMKEKGDIPEGYSVSREKKERFSLILESASTNQTSMYLCATRTGFHEQYFGPGTRLTVT.

The chain's CDR3 is CASSGTSGQGGYNEQFF. The DNA of the CDR3 is TGTGCCAGCAGTGGGACTAGCGGCCAGGGAGGCTACAATGAGCAGTTCTTC. V gene TRBV9 combines with J gene TRBJ2-1; 11 positions match TRBD2. This CDR3 contains 17 residues. Looked up from germline, CDR1 is SGDLS and CDR2 is YYNGEE. The J segment lost 3 bases and the V segment lost 5 bases, leaving 10 bases of the junction unmatched.

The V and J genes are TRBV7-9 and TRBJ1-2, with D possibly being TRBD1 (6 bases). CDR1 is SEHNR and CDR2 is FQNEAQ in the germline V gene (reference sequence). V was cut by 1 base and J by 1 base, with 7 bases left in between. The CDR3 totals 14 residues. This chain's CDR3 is CASSLGQDNYGYTF. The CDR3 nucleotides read TGTGCCAGCAGCTTAGGACAGGATAACTATGGCTACACCTTC.

The CDR3 DNA follows: TGTGCCACCACGAACAGGGACGGGGGTGAGCAGTTCTTC. Protein product: CATTNRDGGEQFF. The chain couples TRBV24-1 to TRBJ2-1; D is tentatively TRBD1 or TRBD2 (6 bases each). The CDR3 covers 13 residues. Per the germline V gene, CDR1 is KGHDR and CDR2 is SFDVKD. V gave up 8 bases and J gave up 9 bases, with 16 bases separating them.

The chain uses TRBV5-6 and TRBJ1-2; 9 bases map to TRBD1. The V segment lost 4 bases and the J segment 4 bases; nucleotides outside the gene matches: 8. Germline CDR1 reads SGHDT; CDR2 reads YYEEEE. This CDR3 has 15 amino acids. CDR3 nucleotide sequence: TGTGCCAGCAGCCTAGGACAGGGGAACAGCTATGGCTACACCTTC. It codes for CASSLGQGNSYGYTF.

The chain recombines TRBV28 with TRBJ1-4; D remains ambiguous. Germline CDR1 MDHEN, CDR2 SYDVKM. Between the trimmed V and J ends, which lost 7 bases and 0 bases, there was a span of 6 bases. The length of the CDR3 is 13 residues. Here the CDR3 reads CASISSTNEKLFF. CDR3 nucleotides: TGTGCCAGCATCTCATCAACTAATGAAAAACTGTTTTTT. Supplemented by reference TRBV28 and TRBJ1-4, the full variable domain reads DVKVTQSSRYLVKRTGEKVFLECVQDMDHENMFWYRQDPGLGLRLIYFSYDVKMKEKGDIPEGYSVSREKKERFSLILESASTNQTSMYLCASISSTNEKLFFGSGTQLSVL.

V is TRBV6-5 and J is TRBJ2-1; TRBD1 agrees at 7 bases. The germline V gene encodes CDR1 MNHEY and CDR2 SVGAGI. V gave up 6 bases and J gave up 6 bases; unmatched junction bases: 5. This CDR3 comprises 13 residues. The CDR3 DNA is TGTGCCAGCAGAACACCAGGGGGCAATGAGCAGTTCTTC. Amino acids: CASRTPGGNEQFF.

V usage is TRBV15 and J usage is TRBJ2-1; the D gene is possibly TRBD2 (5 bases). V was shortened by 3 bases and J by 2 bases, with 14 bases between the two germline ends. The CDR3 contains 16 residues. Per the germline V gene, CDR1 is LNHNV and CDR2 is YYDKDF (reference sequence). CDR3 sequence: CATSSARTGTYNEQFF. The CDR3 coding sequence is TGTGCCACCAGCAGCGCCCGGACTGGTACCTACAATGAGCAGTTCTTC.

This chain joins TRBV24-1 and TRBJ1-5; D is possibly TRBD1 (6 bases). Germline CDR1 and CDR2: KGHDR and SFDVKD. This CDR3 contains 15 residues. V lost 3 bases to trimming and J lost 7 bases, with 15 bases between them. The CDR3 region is CATSDAGQFGQPQHF. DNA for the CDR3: TGTGCCACCAGTGATGCGGGACAATTCGGGCAGCCCCAGCATTTT.

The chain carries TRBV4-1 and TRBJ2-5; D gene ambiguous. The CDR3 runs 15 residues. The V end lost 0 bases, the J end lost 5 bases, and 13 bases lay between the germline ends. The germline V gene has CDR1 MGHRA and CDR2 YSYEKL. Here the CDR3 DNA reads TGCGCCAGCAGCCAAGATGGATCGAAGAGTGAGACCCAGTACTTC. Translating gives CASSQDGSKSETQYF.

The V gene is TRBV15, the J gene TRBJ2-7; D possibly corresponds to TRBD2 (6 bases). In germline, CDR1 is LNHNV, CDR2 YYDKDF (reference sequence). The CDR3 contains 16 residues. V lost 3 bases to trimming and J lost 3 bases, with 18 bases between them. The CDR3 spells CATSSYNSGRFYEQYF. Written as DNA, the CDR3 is TGTGCCACCAGCAGCTACAACAGCGGGCGGTTCTACGAGCAGTACTTC.